The TCR beta chain under discussion was sequenced for a study of blood T cell repertoires in COVID-19. Whole-study context: PBMCs, B-cell-depleted T cells, or T cells provided the cDNA or gDNA that made up the material.

In the authors' methods: Reference gene primers were amplified, and this amplification served to estimate nucleated cell counts. Sequencing was performed with immunoSEQ multiplex PCR; in TCRdb, only in-frame clones are kept and a portion is missing. D and trimming come from the DNA, and the V and J calls and clone size come from that table. The table has around 150,000 clones, 81% seen once. Germline loops: CDR1 MGHRA, CDR2 YSYEKL. CDR3 length: 16 amino acids. The V and J ends lost 1 base and 3 bases, in that order; junction bases with no gene match: 5. What was sequenced was peripheral blood. V and J are TRBV4-1 and TRBJ2-7, with 11 bases fitting TRBD2. This clonotype was sampled from a woman aged 60-75 years with active or convalescent COVID-19. CDR3 loop: CASSQGLAGMGYEQYF. The CDR3 region has the DNA TGCGCCAGCAGCCAAGGACTAGCGGGAATGGGCTACGAGCAGTACTTC.